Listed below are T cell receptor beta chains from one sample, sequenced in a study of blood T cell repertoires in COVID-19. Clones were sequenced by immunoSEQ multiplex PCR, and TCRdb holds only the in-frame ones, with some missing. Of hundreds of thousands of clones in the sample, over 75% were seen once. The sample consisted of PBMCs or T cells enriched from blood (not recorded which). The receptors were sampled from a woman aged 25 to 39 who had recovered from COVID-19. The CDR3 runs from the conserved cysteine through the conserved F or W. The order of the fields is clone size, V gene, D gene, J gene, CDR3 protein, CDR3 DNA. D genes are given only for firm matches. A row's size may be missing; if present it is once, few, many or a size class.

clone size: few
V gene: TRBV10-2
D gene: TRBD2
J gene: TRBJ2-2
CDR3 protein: CASSKTRGGYTGELFF
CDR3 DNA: TGCGCCAGCAGTAAAACTCGCGGGGGATACACCGGGGAGCTGTTTTTT

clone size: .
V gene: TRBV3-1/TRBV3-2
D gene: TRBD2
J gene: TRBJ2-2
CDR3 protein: CASSQEPGLAEKPGELFF
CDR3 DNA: TGTGCCAGCAGCCAGGAACCGGGACTAGCGGAAAAGCCCGGGGAGCTGTTTTTT

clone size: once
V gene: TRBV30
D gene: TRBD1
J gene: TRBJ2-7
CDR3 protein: CAWRKPGQGAREQYF
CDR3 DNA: TGTGCCTGGCGGAAGCCGGGACAGGGGGCGCGAGAGCAGTACTTC

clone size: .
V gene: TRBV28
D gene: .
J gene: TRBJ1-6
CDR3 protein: CASVAQLNSPLHF
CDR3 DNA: TGTGCCAGCGTCGCACAGTTAAATTCACCCCTCCACTTT

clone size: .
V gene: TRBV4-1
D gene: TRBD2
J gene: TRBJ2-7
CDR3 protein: CASSQSTSGSGYEQYF
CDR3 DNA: TGCGCCAGCAGCCAATCGACTAGCGGGAGCGGCTACGAGCAGTACTTC

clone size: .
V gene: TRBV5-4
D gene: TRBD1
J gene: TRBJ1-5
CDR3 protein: CASSPEPGQLNQPQHF
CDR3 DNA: TGTGCCAGCAGCCCGGAACCGGGACAGCTCAATCAGCCCCAGCATTTT

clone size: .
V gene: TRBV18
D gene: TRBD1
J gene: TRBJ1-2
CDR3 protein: CASSPSGQGAAYGYTF
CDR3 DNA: TGTGCCAGCTCACCCTCCGGACAGGGAGCTGCCTATGGCTACACCTTC

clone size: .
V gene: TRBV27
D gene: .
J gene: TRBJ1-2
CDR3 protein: CASSQISGYGYTF
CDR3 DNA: TGTGCCAGCAGTCAGATTTCGGGCTATGGCTACACCTTC

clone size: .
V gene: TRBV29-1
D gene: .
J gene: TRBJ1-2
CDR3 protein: CSVAGPLNYGYTF
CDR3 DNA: TGCAGCGTTGCAGGGCCCCTTAACTATGGCTACACCTTC

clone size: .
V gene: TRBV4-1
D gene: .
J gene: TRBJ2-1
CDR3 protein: CASSQDLGGVGRASEQFF
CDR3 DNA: TGCGCCAGCAGCCAAGATCTCGGTGGGGTCGGCAGGGCTAGTGAGCAGTTCTTC

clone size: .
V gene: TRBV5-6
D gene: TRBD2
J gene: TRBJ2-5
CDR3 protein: CASKPQHRREETQYF
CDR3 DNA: TGTGCCAGCAAACCCCAGCATCGGCGGGAGGAGACCCAGTACTTC

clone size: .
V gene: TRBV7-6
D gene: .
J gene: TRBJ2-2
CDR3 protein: CASSLAGTPNTGELFF
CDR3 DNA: TGTGCCAGCAGCTTAGCCGGGACACCGAACACCGGGGAGCTGTTTTTT

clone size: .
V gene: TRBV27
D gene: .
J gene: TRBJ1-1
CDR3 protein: CASSLEALRGSEAFF
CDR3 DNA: TGTGCCAGCAGTTTAGAAGCACTCAGGGGAAGCGAAGCTTTCTTT

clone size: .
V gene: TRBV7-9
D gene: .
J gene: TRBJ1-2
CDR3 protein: CASSFTWGDGYTF
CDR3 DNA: TGTGCCAGCAGCTTTACCTGGGGGGATGGCTACACCTTC

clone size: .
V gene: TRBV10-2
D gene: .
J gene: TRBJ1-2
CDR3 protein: CASSEQGLGGYTF
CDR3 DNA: TGCGCCAGCAGTGAGCAGGGATTGGGAGGCTACACCTTC

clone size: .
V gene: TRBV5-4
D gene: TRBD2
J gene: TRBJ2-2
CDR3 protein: CASSSDGTSGNTGELFF
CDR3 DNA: TGTGCCAGCAGCTCCGATGGGACTAGCGGGAACACCGGGGAGCTGTTTTTT

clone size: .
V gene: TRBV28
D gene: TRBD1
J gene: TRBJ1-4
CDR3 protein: CASSPRTGAPLKLFF
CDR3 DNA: TGTGCCAGCAGCCCTCGGACAGGAGCCCCCCTAAAACTGTTTTTT

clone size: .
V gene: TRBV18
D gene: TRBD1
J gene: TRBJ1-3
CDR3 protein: CASSPDRAGNTIYF
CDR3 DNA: TGTGCCAGCTCACCCGACAGGGCTGGAAACACCATATATTTT

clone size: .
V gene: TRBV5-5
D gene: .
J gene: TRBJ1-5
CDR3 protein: CASSLDDSYQPQHF
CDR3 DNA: TGTGCCAGCAGCTTGGACGACAGTTATCAGCCCCAGCATTTT

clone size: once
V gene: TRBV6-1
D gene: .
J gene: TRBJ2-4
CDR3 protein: CASSDRSSPKNIQYF
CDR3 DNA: TGTGCCAGCAGTGACCGTAGCTCGCCCAAAAACATTCAGTACTTC

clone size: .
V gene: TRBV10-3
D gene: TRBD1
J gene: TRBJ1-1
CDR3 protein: CAIRADRGNTEAFF
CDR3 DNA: TGTGCCATCAGAGCCGACAGGGGTAACACTGAAGCTTTCTTT

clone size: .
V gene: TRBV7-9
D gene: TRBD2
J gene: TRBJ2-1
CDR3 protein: CASSLPSGRDEQFF
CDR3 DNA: TGTGCCAGCAGCTTACCTAGCGGGAGGGATGAGCAGTTCTTC

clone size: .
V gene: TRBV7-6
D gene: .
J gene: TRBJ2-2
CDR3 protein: CASSPSRGSSDTGELFF
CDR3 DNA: TGTGCCAGCAGCCCCAGTCGGGGTAGTAGCGACACCGGGGAGCTGTTTTTT

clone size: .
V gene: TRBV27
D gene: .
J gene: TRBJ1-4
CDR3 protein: CASSRHPFREKLFF
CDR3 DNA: TGTGCCAGCAGTCGACATCCCTTCAGGGAAAAACTGTTTTTT

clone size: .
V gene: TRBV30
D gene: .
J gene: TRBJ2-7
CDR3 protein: CAWSSTRDSSYEQYF
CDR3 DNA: TGTGCCTGGAGTTCGACCCGGGACTCTTCCTACGAGCAGTACTTC

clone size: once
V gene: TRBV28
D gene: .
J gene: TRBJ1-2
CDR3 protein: CASSLGGARGYTF
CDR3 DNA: TGTGCCAGCAGTTTAGGGGGGGCGCGGGGCTACACCTTC

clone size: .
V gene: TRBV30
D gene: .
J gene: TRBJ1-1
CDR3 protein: CAWSWGAEAFF
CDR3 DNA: TGTGCCTGGAGCTGGGGAGCTGAAGCTTTCTTT

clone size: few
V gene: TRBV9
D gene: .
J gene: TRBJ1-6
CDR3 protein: CASSEQVHNSPLHF
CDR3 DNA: TGTGCCAGCAGCGAACAGGTCCATAATTCACCCCTCCACTTT

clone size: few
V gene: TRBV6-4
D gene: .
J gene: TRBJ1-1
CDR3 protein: CAGRKQGNAEAFF
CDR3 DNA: TGTGCCGGGAGAAAACAAGGGAATGCTGAAGCTTTCTTT

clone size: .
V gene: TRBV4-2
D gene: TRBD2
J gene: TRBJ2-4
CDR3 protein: CASSQGGLSSGGLAKNIQYF
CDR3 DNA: TGTGCCAGCAGCCAAGGGGGACTCAGTAGCGGGGGATTAGCCAAAAACATTCAGTACTTC

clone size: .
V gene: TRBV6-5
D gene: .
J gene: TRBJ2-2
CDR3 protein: CASSLQGNTGELFF
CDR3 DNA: TGTGCCAGCAGCCTCCAGGGAAACACCGGGGAGCTGTTTTTT

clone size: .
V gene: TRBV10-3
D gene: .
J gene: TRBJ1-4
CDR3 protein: CAISEVVLGTQSGNEKLFF
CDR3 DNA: TGTGCCATCAGTGAAGTTGTACTCGGCACCCAAAGCGGGAATGAAAAACTGTTTTTT

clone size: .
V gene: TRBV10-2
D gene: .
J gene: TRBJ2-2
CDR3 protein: CASIAATNTGELFF
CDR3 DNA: TGCGCCAGCATAGCGGCAACGAACACCGGGGAGCTGTTTTTT

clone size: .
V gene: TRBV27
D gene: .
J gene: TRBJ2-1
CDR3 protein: CASSLSGLPYVEQFF
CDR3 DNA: TGTGCCAGCAGTTTATCTGGACTACCATACGTGGAGCAGTTCTTC

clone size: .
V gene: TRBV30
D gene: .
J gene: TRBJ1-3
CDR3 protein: CAWEGHGRSLSGNTIYF
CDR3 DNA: TGTGCCTGGGAGGGGCATGGACGAAGTTTATCTGGAAACACCATATATTTT

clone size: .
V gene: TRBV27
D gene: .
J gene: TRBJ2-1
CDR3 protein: CASSLVRVYNEQFF
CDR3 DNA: TGTGCCAGCAGTTTGGTGCGGGTCTACAATGAGCAGTTCTTC

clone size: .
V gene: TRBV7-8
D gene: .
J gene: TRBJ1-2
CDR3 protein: CASSFLRDTIYGYTF
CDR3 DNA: TGTGCCAGCAGCTTCCTACGGGACACAATCTATGGCTACACCTTC

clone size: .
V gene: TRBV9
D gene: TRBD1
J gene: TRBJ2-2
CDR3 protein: CASSVEGQGPTGELFF
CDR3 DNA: TGTGCCAGCAGCGTAGAGGGACAGGGGCCCACCGGGGAGCTGTTTTTT

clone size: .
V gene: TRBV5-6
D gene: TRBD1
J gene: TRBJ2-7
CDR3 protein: CASSLRPGTGALEQYF
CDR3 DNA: TGTGCCAGCAGCTTAAGACCCGGGACAGGGGCTCTCGAGCAGTACTTC

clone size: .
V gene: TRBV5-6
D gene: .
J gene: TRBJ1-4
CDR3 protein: CASSLGSSEKLFF
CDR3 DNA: TGTGCCAGCAGCTTGGGCAGTTCTGAAAAACTGTTTTTT

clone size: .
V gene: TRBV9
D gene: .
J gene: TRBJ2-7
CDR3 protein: CASSSRGYEQYF
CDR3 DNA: TGTGCCAGCAGCAGTAGAGGATACGAGCAGTACTTC

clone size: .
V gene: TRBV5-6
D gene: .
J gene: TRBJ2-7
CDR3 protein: CASSSTAYEQYF
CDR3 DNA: TGTGCCAGCAGCTCGACAGCCTACGAGCAGTACTTC

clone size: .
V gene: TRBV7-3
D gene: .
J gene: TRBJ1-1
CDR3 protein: CASSFAMNTEAFF
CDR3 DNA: TGTGCCAGCAGCTTCGCGATGAACACTGAAGCTTTCTTT

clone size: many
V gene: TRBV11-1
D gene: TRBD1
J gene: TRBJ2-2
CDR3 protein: CASSNHGQGAGELFF
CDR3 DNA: TGTGCCAGCAGCAACCACGGACAGGGGGCCGGGGAGCTGTTTTTT

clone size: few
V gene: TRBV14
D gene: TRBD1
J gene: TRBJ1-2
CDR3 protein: CASSQSRGRGYGYTF
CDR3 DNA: TGTGCCAGCAGCCAGTCCAGGGGGCGCGGATATGGCTACACCTTC

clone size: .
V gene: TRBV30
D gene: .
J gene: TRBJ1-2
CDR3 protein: CAWSSGLGYTF
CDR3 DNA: TGTGCCTGGAGTTCTGGGCTTGGCTACACCTTC